This T cell receptor (beta chain) was identified in a study of regulatory T cells in long-lasting Graves disease (dated by TCRdb to 2020 to 2022). About the study as a whole: Antithyroid drugs had been taken for less than 3 months by newly diagnosed Graves' disease patients. Patients with persistent Graves' disease were compared with patients with newly diagnosed Graves' disease using TCR sequencing and RNA sequencing of peripheral blood. A total of roughly 35 samples underwent TCR sequencing: around 13 from persistent and roughly 20 from newly diagnosed Graves' disease patients. The study was registered as a clinical trial and conducted in China.

The CDR3 runs 15 amino acids, cysteine and phenylalanine included. The sequence is cut down to CDR3 DNA, 45 bases in frame from base 1. CDR1 is given as SNHLY and CDR2 as FYNNEI, both from the germline V gene. The germline V and J ends show losses of 3 bases and 4 bases respectively, and no gene match explains 4 bases of the junction. According to the study, the label for this sample's time point signals: newly diagnosed GD, antithyroid drugs for less than 3 months. For both TCR sequencing and RNA sequencing, RNA was extracted from PBMCs using TRIzol. The diagnosis of Graves' disease followed American Thyroid Association guidelines. Patients for the study were recruited at an endocrinology department in Xi'an, China. From each patient, about 9 milliliters of peripheral blood was collected into an EDTA anticoagulant tube. Ficoll Paque Plus density gradient separation was used to isolate PBMCs, and no further T cell sorting was performed. RNA quality was checked with an Agilent 2100 Bioanalyzer and agarose gel, and concentration with a NanoDrop 2000.

The protocol used for the library was multiplex PCR. The reads were generated on an Illumina HiSeq 4000. To build TCR beta libraries, CDR3 regions were amplified by Arm-PCR using iRepertoire HTBI primers. Before sequencing, the PCR products underwent gel purification. The study's processing was this. Gene usage analysis of CDR3 amino acid clonotypes used the 50 to 70 TRBV and more than 13 TRBJ segments found across samples. COPE and FqMerger were used to merge filtered high-quality paired reads into contigs. BLAST was used to align contigs to IMGT TRBV, TRBD and TRBJ reference genes, with CDR3 defined following IMGT. Highly expanded clones were defined as clonotypes with a frequency above 0.1%. Repertoire diversity was measured by Shannon entropy, and V-J evenness by the Gini coefficient. Clonotypes shared by more than one individual were considered public. TCRdb's own reprocessing of the public reads used fastp at Q25 and MiXCR and kept productive beta chains. When rows share a CDR3 protein, they turn into one entry using the most common DNA and genes. The V and J calls shown here were made by TCRdb, not taken from the authors' results. In this sample the table shows 400,000 to 550,000 distinct CDR3 sequences, roughly 17% of which occur a single time. The top ten constitute around a quarter of the sample.

The research as a whole found: Patients with persistent disease shared more public clonotypes (roughly 2,900) than newly diagnosed patients did (approximately 970). Because the primary lesion, thyroid tissue, could not be accessed, the study looked at peripheral blood alone. Sequencing and analysis were restricted to the TCR beta chain. Persistent disease showed preferential use of TRBV28, TRBJ1-2 and TRBJ2-5, whereas newly diagnosed disease favored TRBV20-1 and TRBJ2-1. The authors noted that the small sample size was a limitation that may lower accuracy. Compared with newly diagnosed patients, persistent Graves' disease patients had lower TCR Shannon entropy and fewer highly expanded clones, which suggests clonal expansion.

This clonotype was detected only a few times. Its specific antigen is unknown. Within one base of it there is no much larger clone, and no base qualities were kept. These records were also assigned to another study, of T cells in Graves' hyperthyroidism and ophthalmopathy. The second study, in turn, reports: A patient counted as having stable Graves' hyperthyroidism if no progression to ophthalmopathy occurred over 18 months of follow-up. Hyperthyroidism patients were aged 18 to 65 years and newly diagnosed, with disease duration of less than 2 months. Patients with uncontrolled infections, other autoimmune diseases, pregnancy or lactation were excluded. Diagnoses were established on the basis of clinical symptoms, serum thyroxine and TRAb, thyroid ultrasound, and orbital computed tomography. The first round of RT-PCR for the TCR CDR3 was performed with the HTBI primer set and the Qiagen OneStep RT-PCR kit. Most expanded thyroid clonotypes (frequency above 0.001) were also detected in blood, a finding suggesting that blood repertoires may reflect thyroid immune responses. A model built on a 13 V-J signature distinguished ophthalmopathy from stable hyperthyroidism, reaching 85% to 90% sensitivity and about 81% specificity in cross-validation and 80%/75% in testing. In validation, the model predicted progression to ophthalmopathy with 65% to 71% sensitivity and roughly 72% specificity, a median of about six months before onset. To identify distinguishing TCR V-J signatures, a discovery cohort of 100 patients was used, comprising 40 to 45 with Graves' ophthalmopathy and 57 with stable Graves' hyperthyroidism. Prospective prediction of ophthalmopathy was tested in an independent validation cohort of 18 to 20 hyperthyroidism patients and around 16 patients who later progressed to ophthalmopathy. The 75 to 100 discovery patients were divided at random into training and test sets in a 7:3 ratio. The study also compared thyroid tissue and blood T-cell repertoires from about 6 Graves' hyperthyroidism patients. Following sampling, methimazole starting at 30 mg daily was given to hyperthyroidism patients, and high-dose intravenous methylprednisolone was given to ophthalmopathy patients. The libraries were constructed in a second round of multiplex PCR and then size-selected and purified. Sequencing of the libraries was done on an Illumina HiSeq2000 using paired-end 100 bp reads. SOAPnuke was used to process the raw data, throwing out any read that contained adapters or uncalled bases, had a mean Phred below 15, or lacked an exact constant-primer or identifier match. COPE v1.2.5 was used to merge the high-quality paired reads, and each unique nucleotide sequence was defined as a clonotype. MiTCR v1.1 was used to align clonotypes to the IMGT TRBV, TRBD and TRBJ reference segments. Only V-J combinations with frequency above 0.0001, covering 99.2% of repertoires, were analysed. The TCS score was defined as F50 (clonal expansion) divided by E x V (chaos), with BLOSUM62-based TCRdist calculated between CDR3 peptides within each V-J. Welch's t-statistics and random forest reduced around 550 V-J features to 13, which were used in a naive Bayes classifier (R e1071). Sample size was not statistically predetermined, and blinding of investigators to group allocation was not performed. The paper reports TCR Vbeta CDR3 sequencing of over 120 peripheral blood samples: 43 ophthalmopathy, fewer than 80 hyperthyroidism and 17 progressor patients.

The sequence joins TRBV2 to TRBJ2-2; a stretch of 8 junction bases matches TRBD2. Material: peripheral blood mononuclear cells (PBMCs), obtained at new diagnosis, from a patient treated with antithyroid drugs. The clonotype comes from a young woman with Graves disease. Donor details come from another sample of the same person, matched by shared clones. In nucleotides, the sequence is TGTGCCAGCAGTGATCGCGGGAGGACCACCGGGGAGCTGTTTTTT. The resulting protein is CASSDRGRTTGELFF.